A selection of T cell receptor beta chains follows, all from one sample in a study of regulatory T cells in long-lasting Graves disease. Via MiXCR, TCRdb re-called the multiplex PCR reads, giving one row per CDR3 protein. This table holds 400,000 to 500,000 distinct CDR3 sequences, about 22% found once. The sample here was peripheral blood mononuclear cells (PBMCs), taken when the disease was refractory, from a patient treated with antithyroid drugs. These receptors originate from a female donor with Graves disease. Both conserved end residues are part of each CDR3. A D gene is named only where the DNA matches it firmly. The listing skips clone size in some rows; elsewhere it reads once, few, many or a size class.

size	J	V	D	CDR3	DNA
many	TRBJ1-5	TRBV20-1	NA	CSANQGLSQPQHF	TGCAGTGCTAACCAGGGTTTGAGTCAGCCCCAGCATTTT
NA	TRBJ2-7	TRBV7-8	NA	CASSPPGEYEQYF	TGTGCCAGCAGCCCCCCGGGGGAGTACGAGCAGTACTTC
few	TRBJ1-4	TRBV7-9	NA	CASSLSEGKLFF	TGTGCCAGCAGCTTATCGGAGGGAAAACTGTTTTTT
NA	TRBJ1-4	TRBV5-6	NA	CASSLADYPEKLFF	TGTGCCAGCAGCTTGGCGGACTACCCCGAAAAACTGTTTTTT
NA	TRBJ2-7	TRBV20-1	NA	CSAGRDPTYEQYF	TGCAGTGCTGGACGGGACCCTACCTACGAGCAGTACTTC
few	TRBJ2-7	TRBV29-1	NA	CSVGGQPYEQYF	TGCAGCGTTGGCGGGCAGCCCTACGAGCAGTACTTC
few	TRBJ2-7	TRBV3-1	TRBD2	CASSPGLAGGGSAQYF	TGTGCCAGCAGCCCGGGACTAGCGGGAGGCGGGTCCGCGCAGTACTTC
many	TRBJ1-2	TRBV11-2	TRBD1	CASSSTGGEGYGYTF	TGTGCCAGCAGTTCAACAGGGGGTGAGGGTTATGGCTACACCTTC
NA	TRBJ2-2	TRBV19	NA	CAIQTRPDSGELFF	TGTGCCATCCAAACCCGACCTGACTCCGGGGAGCTGTTTTTT
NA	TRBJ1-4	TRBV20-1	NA	CSASVRAELFF	TGCAGTGCTTCGGTCCGGGCGGAACTGTTTTTT
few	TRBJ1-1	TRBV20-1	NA	CSAREVVGAEAFF	TGCAGTGCTAGAGAGGTGGTAGGGGCTGAAGCTTTCTTT
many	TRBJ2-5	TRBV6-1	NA	CASSVGRSQETQYF	TGTGCCAGCAGTGTTGGACGGTCCCAAGAGACCCAGTACTTC
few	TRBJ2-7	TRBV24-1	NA	CATSDLWGYEQYF	TGTGCCACCAGTGATCTTTGGGGGTACGAGCAGTACTTC
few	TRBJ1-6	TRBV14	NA	CASSQGPRGTYNSPLHF	TGTGCCAGCAGCCAAGGCCCCAGAGGGACCTATAATTCACCCCTCCACTTT
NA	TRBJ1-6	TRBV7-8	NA	CASSLHTDKSPLHF	TGTGCCAGCAGCTTACACACGGACAAATCACCCCTCCACTTT
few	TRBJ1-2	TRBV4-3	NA	CASSQDRFGGANTLGYTF	TGCGCCAGCAGCCAAGATAGGTTTGGGGGCGCAAATACCTTAGGCTACACCTTC
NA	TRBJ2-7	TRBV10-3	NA	CAISEGSYGYEQYF	TGTGCCATCAGTGAAGGGTCATACGGCTACGAGCAGTACTTC
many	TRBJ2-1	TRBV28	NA	CASSGTAEGQFF	TGTGCCAGCAGTGGGACCGCCGAGGGGCAGTTCTTC
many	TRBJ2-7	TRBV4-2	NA	CASSQDRSDYSYEQYF	TGTGCCAGCAGCCAAGATCGGTCGGACTACTCCTACGAGCAGTACTTC
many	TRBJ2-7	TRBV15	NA	CATSSSWEQYF	TGTGCCACCAGCAGCAGCTGGGAGCAGTACTTC
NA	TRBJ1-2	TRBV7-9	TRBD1	CASSPRTGGSHYGYTF	TGTGCCAGCAGCCCTAGGACAGGAGGTAGTCACTATGGCTACACCTTC
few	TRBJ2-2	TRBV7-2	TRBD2	CASSLVAGTSGELFF	TGTGCCAGCAGCTTAGTAGCGGGGACGAGCGGGGAGCTGTTTTTT
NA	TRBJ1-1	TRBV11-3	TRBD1	CASSQAGQGATEAFF	TGTGCCAGCAGCCAAGCGGGGCAGGGGGCCACTGAAGCTTTCTTT
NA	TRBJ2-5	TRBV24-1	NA	CATSTLHSQETQYF	TGTGCCACCAGTACCCTTCACAGCCAAGAGACCCAGTACTTC
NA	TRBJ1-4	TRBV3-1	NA	CASSQPSQGWGEKLFF	TGTGCCAGCAGCCAACCCTCGCAGGGTTGGGGTGAAAAACTGTTTTTT
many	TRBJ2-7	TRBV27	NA	CASSLNMNYEQYF	TGTGCCAGCAGTTTAAACATGAACTACGAGCAGTACTTC
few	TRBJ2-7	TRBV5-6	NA	CASSQGLWTSYEQYF	TGTGCCAGCAGCCAGGGACTGTGGACCTCCTACGAGCAGTACTTC
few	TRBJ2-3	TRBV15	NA	CATSPQAASSTDTQYF	TGTGCCACCAGCCCACAGGCGGCCTCTAGCACAGATACGCAGTATTTT
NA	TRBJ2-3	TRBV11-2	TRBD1	CASSLPPGGRPELGTDTQYF	TGTGCCAGCAGCTTACCTCCAGGGGGACGCCCTGAATTGGGCACAGATACGCAGTATTTT
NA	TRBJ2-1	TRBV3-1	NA	CARSTYNEQFF	TGTGCCCGCAGTACCTACAATGAGCAGTTCTTC
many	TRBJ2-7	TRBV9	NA	CASSVGGQGLYEQYF	TGTGCCAGCAGCGTAGGCGGACAGGGACTATACGAGCAGTACTTC
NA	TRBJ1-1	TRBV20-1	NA	CSARRQVNTEAFF	TGCAGTGCTAGGCGTCAGGTGAACACTGAAGCTTTCTTT
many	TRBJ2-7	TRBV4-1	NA	CASSPDARGGEQYF	TGCGCCAGCAGCCCCGACGCCCGCGGAGGCGAGCAGTACTTC
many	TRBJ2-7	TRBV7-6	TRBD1	CASSMTGVAYEQYF	TGTGCCAGCAGCATGACAGGGGTGGCCTACGAGCAGTACTTC
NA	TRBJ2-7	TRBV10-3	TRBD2	CAISESRGSQDEQYF	TGTGCCATCAGTGAGTCGCGGGGGTCCCAGGACGAGCAGTACTTC
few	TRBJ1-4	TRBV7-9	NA	CASSLWGSGANEKLFF	TGTGCCAGCAGCTTATGGGGGTCAGGAGCTAATGAAAAACTGTTTTTT
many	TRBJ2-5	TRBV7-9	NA	CASSWDIEETQYF	TGTGCCAGCAGCTGGGACATCGAAGAGACCCAGTACTTC
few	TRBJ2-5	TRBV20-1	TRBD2	CSARGTSGIETQYF	TGCAGTGCTAGGGGGACTAGCGGGATTGAGACCCAGTACTTC
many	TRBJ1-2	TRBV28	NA	CAATGGYGYTF	TGTGCCGCCACCGGGGGTTATGGCTACACCTTC
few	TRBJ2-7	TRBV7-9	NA	CASSLGAADVGQYF	TGTGCCAGCAGCTTAGGGGCTGCGGACGTCGGGCAGTACTTC
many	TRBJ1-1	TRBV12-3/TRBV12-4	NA	CASSFGGSEAFF	TGTGCCAGCAGTTTTGGGGGCTCTGAAGCTTTCTTT
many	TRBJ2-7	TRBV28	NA	CASSPPGENEQYF	TGTGCCAGCAGTCCCCCGGGGGAGAACGAGCAGTACTTC
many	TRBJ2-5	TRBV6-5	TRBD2	CASSLRTSGRLKTQYF	TGTGCCAGCAGTTTACGGACTAGCGGGAGGCTGAAGACCCAGTACTTC
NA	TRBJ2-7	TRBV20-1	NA	CSASGRGFSYEQYF	TGCAGTGCTAGCGGCAGGGGTTTCTCCTACGAGCAGTACTTC
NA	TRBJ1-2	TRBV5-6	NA	CASSLVPLGYTF	TGTGCCAGCAGCTTGGTACCCTTGGGCTACACCTTC